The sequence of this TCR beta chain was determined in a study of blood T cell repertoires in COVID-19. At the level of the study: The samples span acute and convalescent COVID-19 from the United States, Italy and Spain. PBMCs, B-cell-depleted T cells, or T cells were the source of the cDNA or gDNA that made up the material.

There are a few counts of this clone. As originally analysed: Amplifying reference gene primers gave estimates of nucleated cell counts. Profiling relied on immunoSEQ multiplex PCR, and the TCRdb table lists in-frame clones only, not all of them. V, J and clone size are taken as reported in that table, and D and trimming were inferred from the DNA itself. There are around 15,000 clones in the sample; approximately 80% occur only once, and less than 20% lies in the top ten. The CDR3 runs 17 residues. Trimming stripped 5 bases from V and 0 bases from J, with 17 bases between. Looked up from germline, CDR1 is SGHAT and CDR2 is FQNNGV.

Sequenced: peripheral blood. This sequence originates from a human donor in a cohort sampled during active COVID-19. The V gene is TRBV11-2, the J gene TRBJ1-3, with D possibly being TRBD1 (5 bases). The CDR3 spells CASSPGWQGLSGNTIYF. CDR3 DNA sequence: TGTGCCAGCAGCCCGGGTTGGCAGGGCCTCTCTGGAAACACCATATATTTT.